These T cell receptor beta chains were read from a single sample in a study of beta chain features in type 1 diabetes. TCRdb's table, derived via immunoSEQ multiplex PCR, lists solely in-frame clones and lacks some. The data show more than 250,000 clones, 15% seen once. The sequencing input was naive CD4+ T cells from blood. These TCRs come from a man aged 18 to 30 with type 1 diabetes. CDR3s include the opening cysteine and the closing phenylalanine or tryptophan. A D gene is named only where the DNA matches it firmly. Not every row has a clone size; where given, it reads once, few, many or a size class.

j_call d_call clone_size v_call cdr3_nt cdr3_aa
TRBJ1-2 TRBD1 NA TRBV6-5 TGTGCCAGCAGACCCACAGGGGGCCGTGGCTACACCTTC CASRPTGGRGYTF
TRBJ1-2 NA NA TRBV30 TGTGCCTGGAGTGTTATAAGGGAGTTCACCTTC CAWSVIREFTF
TRBJ2-3 TRBD2 few TRBV7-2 TGTGCCAGCAGCTTATCGCTTCTGGCGGGGGGTACGACAGATACGCAGTATTTT CASSLSLLAGGTTDTQYF
TRBJ1-4 NA NA TRBV27 TGTGCCAGCAGTTTTGGGGGACACAATGCTGCAACTAATGAAAAACTGTTTTTT CASSFGGHNAATNEKLFF
TRBJ2-2 NA few TRBV5-1 TGCGCCAGCAGCAACGAACCGGGTTACACCGGGGAGCTGTTTTTT CASSNEPGYTGELFF
TRBJ2-3 TRBD2 NA TRBV4-3 TGCGCCAGCAGCCAAGCAGCGGGGGGGCCCAGCACAGATACGCAGTATTTT CASSQAAGGPSTDTQYF
TRBJ2-1 TRBD2 few TRBV6-6 TGTGCCAGCAGTCCAGCGGGGGGAACCTACAATGAGCAGTTCTTC CASSPAGGTYNEQFF
TRBJ1-2 NA few TRBV2 TGTGCCAGCAGTTCAGGGCCTAACTATGGCTACACCTTC CASSSGPNYGYTF
TRBJ2-5 NA NA TRBV5-4 TGTGCCAGCAGCTTGCGAGAGACCCAGTACTTC CASSLRETQYF
TRBJ2-3 TRBD2 few TRBV9 TGTGCCAGCAGCACTCGGGGGGACGCCAGCACAGATACGCAGTATTTT CASSTRGDASTDTQYF
TRBJ2-1 TRBD1 few TRBV28 TGTGCCAGCAGTTTACCCACAGGGGTTAATGAGCAGTTCTTC CASSLPTGVNEQFF
TRBJ1-2 TRBD1 NA TRBV30 TGTGCCTGGAGTGGACAGGGGGCGGGAGGCTACACCTTC CAWSGQGAGGYTF
TRBJ1-2 NA few TRBV30 TGTGCCTGGAGGAGTGATGGCTACACCTTC CAWRSDGYTF
TRBJ2-2 NA NA TRBV5-1 TGCGCCAGCAGCTTGTTGGGCGCCGCCGGGGAGCTGTTTTTT CASSLLGAAGELFF
TRBJ2-6 NA NA TRBV5-8 TGTGCCAGCAGCTTGTTTCTACAGACCTCTGGGGCCAACGTCCTGACTTTC CASSLFLQTSGANVLTF
TRBJ2-2 TRBD1 NA TRBV6-1 TGTGCCAGCAGCGAACAGGGGGCGAGCGGGGAGCTGTTTTTT CASSEQGASGELFF
TRBJ2-7 TRBD1 NA TRBV19 TGTGCCAGTAGCCGGGACAGCCGCTACTACGAGCAGTACTTC CASSRDSRYYEQYF
TRBJ2-1 TRBD1 few TRBV4-2 TGTGCCAGCAGCCAGGAAAGGGGGCTGTCCTACAATGAGCAGTTCTTC CASSQERGLSYNEQFF
TRBJ1-5 TRBD1 few TRBV19 TGTGCCAGTAGTAAACAGGGGAGCAATCAGCCCCAGCATTTT CASSKQGSNQPQHF
TRBJ1-6 NA few TRBV29-1 TGCAGCAACGGGGGTTCACCCCTCCACTTT CSNGGSPLHF
TRBJ1-2 NA once TRBV18 TGTGCCAGCTCACCCGGGAGGGGCAACTATGGCTACACCTTC CASSPGRGNYGYTF
TRBJ1-1 NA NA TRBV27 TGTGCCAGCAGACCGATACCGGGCACTGAAGCTTTCTTT CASRPIPGTEAFF
TRBJ2-2 NA few TRBV7-8 TGTGCCAGCAGCTTAGCAACCCCTATCCCCGGGGAGCTGTTTTTT CASSLATPIPGELFF
TRBJ1-6 NA NA TRBV15 TGTGCCACCAGCAGAGATCTCAATTCACCCCTCCACTTT CATSRDLNSPLHF
TRBJ2-1 NA NA TRBV4-2 TGTGCCAGCAGCCAACTCCTCTACAATGAGCAGTTCTTC CASSQLLYNEQFF
TRBJ2-4 NA few TRBV2 TGTGCCAGCAGGGGCAGTCTGGCCAAAAACATTCAGTACTTC CASRGSLAKNIQYF
TRBJ2-3 TRBD1 NA TRBV19 TGTGCCAGTAGTATCGTGAGGGGGCGTCTGGATACGCAGTATTTT CASSIVRGRLDTQYF
TRBJ1-4 NA NA TRBV27 TGTGCCAGCAGGGGCTCAAATGAAAAACTGTTTTTT CASRGSNEKLFF
TRBJ2-3 NA few TRBV7-2 TGTGCCAGCAGCTTAGCGTCTAGCGTTCTTTGCTTT CASSLASSVLCF
TRBJ2-1 TRBD2 NA TRBV19 TGTGCCAGTACCCCCCCAGCGGGGGGGCTTTACAATGAGCAGTTCTTC CASTPPAGGLYNEQFF
TRBJ2-6 TRBD2 few TRBV7-8 TGTGCCAGCAGCTTATCGGGACTAGCGAACTCTGGGGCCAACGTCCTGACTTTC CASSLSGLANSGANVLTF
TRBJ2-7 NA NA TRBV28 TGTGCCAGCAGTTTATACGGGGGCTCCTACGAGCAGTACTTC CASSLYGGSYEQYF
TRBJ2-3 NA NA TRBV4-2 TGTGCCAGCAGCCAAGATCCACGGAGTGGGGATACGCAGTATTTT CASSQDPRSGDTQYF
TRBJ2-6 NA few TRBV6-5 TGTGCCAGCAGAACCAGGAACTCTGGGGCCAACGTCCTGACTTTC CASRTRNSGANVLTF
TRBJ1-2 NA NA TRBV27 TGTGCCAGCAGTCTATTTCCGGGGTATGGCTACACCTTC CASSLFPGYGYTF
TRBJ1-2 TRBD1 NA TRBV2 TGTGCCAGCAGTTCAGGGGGCTCTGGCTACACCTTC CASSSGGSGYTF
TRBJ1-2 TRBD1 NA TRBV5-1 TGCGCCAGCAGCCACGGGACAGGCCTTAACTATGGCTACACCTTC CASSHGTGLNYGYTF
TRBJ2-1 TRBD2 few TRBV7-9 TGTGCCAGCACCTCTAGCGGGGGGGCCGATGAGCAGTTCTTC CASTSSGGADEQFF
TRBJ2-1 TRBD2 few TRBV9 TGTGCCAGCAGCGCTAGCGGGAGGGGCGCCTACAATGAGCAGTTCTTC CASSASGRGAYNEQFF
TRBJ2-5 NA once TRBV30 TGTGCCTGGACAGGGTCCCAAGAGACCCAGTACTTC CAWTGSQETQYF
TRBJ1-2 TRBD1 few TRBV28 TGTGCCAGACTGGATCCAGGGGGGGGCTACACCTTC CARLDPGGGYTF
TRBJ1-5 NA NA TRBV30 TGTGCCTGGAGTGTTCGTCGGACAGAAGGATCCAATCAGCCCCAGCATTTT CAWSVRRTEGSNQPQHF
TRBJ2-5 TRBD1 few TRBV4-3 TGCGCCAGCAGCCACCAGGGGGCTAAGGAGACCCAGTACTTC CASSHQGAKETQYF
TRBJ2-7 TRBD2 few TRBV27 TGTGCCAGCAGTACTCCTAGCGGGAGGCCTCCCTACGAGCAGTACTTC CASSTPSGRPPYEQYF
TRBJ1-2 NA NA TRBV5-4 TGTGCCAGCAGCCGGACGGGAAACTATGGCTACACCTTC CASSRTGNYGYTF
TRBJ1-2 NA NA TRBV30 TGTGCCTGGAGTGTAGCAGACTTCTATGGCTACACCTTC CAWSVADFYGYTF